These 4 T cell receptor beta chains came from one sample sequenced in a study of neoadjuvant anti-PD-1 for oral cavity cancer. TCRdb keeps only in-frame clones here, not all; method: immunoSEQ multiplex PCR. The sample records fewer than 20,000 clones, approximately 70% being singletons. The sample was PBMCs, taken before nivolumab (anti-PD-1) treatment. The receptors here all came from a person aged 40 to 85 with oral cavity squamous cell carcinoma.

V is TRBV6-5 and J is TRBJ2-5; D gene unclear. Trimming cost V 4 bases and J 0 bases, with 6 bases left between them. This CDR3 has 13 amino acids. The germline V gene has CDR1 MNHEY and CDR2 SVGAGI. The CDR3 coding sequence is TGTGCCAGCAGTTGGCGGCACCAAGAGACCCAGTACTTC. Protein product: CASSWRHQETQYF.

This sequence joins TRBV7-8 and TRBJ1-4, with no clear D. CDR3 length equals 16 residues. V was trimmed by 1 base and J by 7 bases, leaving 16 bases between them. The V gene's germline CDR1 is SGHVS and CDR2 FQNEAQ. CDR3 in DNA: TGTGCCAGCAGCTTAGTGGGAGGCCTAAAGGGTGAAAAACTGTTTTTT. Its protein is CASSLVGGLKGEKLFF. The complete variable domain, with remaining parts taken from reference TRBV7-8 and TRBJ1-4, reads GAGVSQSPRYKVAKRGQDVALRCDPISGHVSLFWYQQALGQGPEFLTYFQNEAQLDKSGLPSDRFFAERPEGSVSTLKIQRTQQEDSAVYLCASSLVGGLKGEKLFFGSGTQLSVL.

This chain connects TRBV27 to TRBJ2-3; 11 nucleotides match TRBD2. After removal of 0 bases from V and 6 bases from J, the junction contained 11 bases not matched to a gene. Germline loops: CDR1 MNHEY, CDR2 SMNVEV (reference sequence). The CDR3 has 18 residues. The CDR3 loop reads CASSLSPRLAGRADTQYF. CDR3 DNA sequence: TGTGCCAGCAGTTTATCTCCCCGACTAGCGGGAAGGGCGGATACGCAGTATTTT.

CDR3 loop: CASSVGGRRGTGELFF. The CDR3 nucleotides read TGTGCCAGCAGCGTAGGAGGACGGAGGGGTACCGGGGAGCTGTTTTTT. The chain couples TRBV9 to TRBJ2-2; possibly TRBD2 for D (6 bases). V was clipped by 0 bases and J by 5 bases, with 14 bases between them. CDR1 and CDR2 (germline): SGDLS, YYNGEE. The CDR3 extends over 16 amino acids.